The 17 T cell receptor beta chains below come from one sample, sequenced in a study of Ad26.COV2.S vaccination and SARS-CoV-2 variants. Only in-frame clones appear in the TCRdb table, and some are missing; sequencing was by immunoSEQ multiplex PCR. The profile shows 200,000 to 250,000 clones, 85% to 90% of them singletons. Stated treatment: around 19 received Ad26.COV2.S at low or high dose, single or two shots; several received placebo; per-sample allocation not given. The samples were gathered on day 63 after the first injection of vaccine or placebo. The material was peripheral blood, obtained in a trial of Ad26.COV2.S vaccine versus placebo. These TCRs come from a person aged 18 to 65 who received the Ad26.COV2.S COVID-19 vaccine or a placebo.

The chain has TRBV19 and TRBJ2-2, with TRBD1 matching over 7 bases. The CDR3 contains 16 residues. The V gene's germline CDR1 is LNHDA and CDR2 SQIVND (reference sequence). J gave up 4 bases and V 2 bases, and 7 bases lay outside the gene matches. DNA for the CDR3: TGTGCCAGTAGTATATTGACAGGGCTCGGCACCGGGGAGCTGTTTTTT. Residues: CASSILTGLGTGELFF.

The V call is TRBV21-1, the J call TRBJ2-4; the listed D gene, TRBD1, was not tested against the DNA. TRBV21-1 corresponds to a pseudogene. The CDR3 sequence is 18 residues long. For the CDR3, the DNA is TGTGCCAGCAGCAAAGCGCCTGGCAAATCCTGGGCCAAAAACATTCAGTACTTC. Translated, it gives CASSKAPGKSWAKNIQYF.

CDR3 coding DNA: TGCAGCGCAGAGAAGTCGGAGAACACTGAAGCTTTCTTT. Its protein is CSAEKSENTEAFF. This chain links TRBV29-1 with TRBJ1-1; no definite D call. This CDR3 has 13 residues. With 7 bases removed from V and 1 base from J, the gap between germline ends came to 13 bases. CDR1 and CDR2 from the germline V gene are SQVTM and ANQGSEA.

The rearrangement uses TRBV7-9 and TRBJ2-5; D possibly corresponds to TRBD2 (6 bases). The germline CDR1 and CDR2 sequences are SEHNR and FQNEAQ (reference sequence). Trimming took 5 bases from V and 2 from J, leaving 21 bases between them. The CDR3 is 17 amino acids. The CDR3 coding sequence is TGTGCCAGCAGCGGCCCCCCTGCCGGAGGAGGGCAAGAGACCCAGTACTTC. This sequence encodes CASSGPPAGGGQETQYF. Full variable domain (rest looked up from reference TRBV7-9 and TRBJ2-5): DTGVSQNPRHKITKRGQNVTFRCDPISEHNRLYWYRQTLGQGPEFLTYFQNEAQLEKSRLLSDRFSAERPKGSFSTLEIQRTEQGDSAMYLCASSGPPAGGGQETQYFGPGTRLLVL.

The chain combines TRBV7-9 with TRBJ2-7, with a weak D call TRBD2 (5 bases). Germline V gene lookup returns CDR1 SEHNR and CDR2 FQNEAQ (reference sequence). The CDR3 consists of 16 residues. The ends were cut back, 0 bases at V and 0 bases at J, with 12 bases in the middle. As DNA, the CDR3 is TGTGCCAGCAGCTTAGCGCCCGGAGGAAGCTCCTACGAGCAGTACTTC. It yields the protein CASSLAPGGSSYEQYF.

The chain is built from TRBV28 and TRBJ1-3; 7 bases align to TRBD1. The V gene's germline CDR1 is MDHEN and CDR2 SYDVKM. The V gene end was trimmed by 3 bases and the J gene end by 3 bases; junction bases not matched to a gene: 8. The CDR3 is 16 residues long. The CDR3 DNA reads TGTGCCAGCAGTTTCGGGGACAGCTATTATGGAAACACCATATATTTT. Translated, it gives CASSFGDSYYGNTIYF.

V usage is TRBV6-5 and J usage is TRBJ1-1; 7 bases line up with TRBD1. Trimming cost V 8 bases and J 2 bases; bases outside gene matches: 11. The CDR3 contains 15 residues. Germline V gene lookup returns CDR1 MNHEY and CDR2 SVGAGI. CDR3 nucleotide sequence: TGTGCCAGCCTGTACGGGGACAGCTTAAACACTGAAGCTTTCTTT. Protein sequence: CASLYGDSLNTEAFF.

The chain couples TRBV6-2 or TRBV6-3 to TRBJ1-2; D unresolved. Germline V gene sequence: CDR1 MNHEY, CDR2 SVGEGT. CDR3 length: 16 residues. V lost 4 bases and J 4 bases, leaving 19 bases between the germline ends. CDR3 protein: CASSSPRLILGYGYTF. CDR3 nucleotide sequence: TGTGCCAGCAGTTCCCCCCGTCTTATCCTAGGCTATGGCTACACCTTC.

V gene TRBV27 combines with J gene TRBJ2-2; TRBD2 aligns across 12 bases. The V gene's germline CDR1 is MNHEY and CDR2 SMNVEV (reference sequence). The CDR3 has 15 amino acids. Germline trimming cut 6 bases from V and 5 bases from J; bases unmatched to any gene: 4. CDR3 DNA sequence: TGTGCCAGCAGGCTAGCGGGGGGGCAGACCGGGGAGCTGTTTTTT. Amino acid sequence: CASRLAGGQTGELFF.

The rearrangement joins TRBV28 to TRBJ2-1; 8 bases match TRBD1. In germline, CDR1 is MDHEN, CDR2 SYDVKM. Trimming took 3 bases from V and 4 from J; bases not matched to a gene: 8. This CDR3 region has 16 residues. The CDR3 is CASSLLRQGSYNEQFF. The CDR3, as DNA: TGTGCCAGCAGTTTGTTGCGACAGGGGAGTTACAATGAGCAGTTCTTC.

This chain joins TRBV5-1 and TRBJ2-3; 14 bases fit TRBD2. J gave up 5 bases and V 4 bases, and 9 bases lay outside the gene matches. CDR1 and CDR2 from the germline V gene are SGHRS and YFSETQ. The CDR3 has 17 amino acids. Written as DNA, the CDR3 is TGCGCCAGCAGCGATAGACTAGCGGGAGGGTCAATAGATACGCAGTATTTT. Its protein is CASSDRLAGGSIDTQYF.

The chain combines TRBV28 with TRBJ2-3; D is undetermined. This CDR3 region has 12 residues. Germline CDR1 is MDHEN and CDR2 is SYDVKM. The V and J ends lost 5 bases and 15 bases respectively, with 18 bases between them. CDR3 sequence: CASSTSEPRTYF. The CDR3 bases are TGTGCCAGCAGTACCTCCGAGCCCCGGACCTATTTT.

A single count supports this clone. The chain is built from TRBV12-3 or TRBV12-4 and TRBJ1-2, with D uncertain. This CDR3 has 12 amino acids. Trimming cost V 7 bases and J 9 bases, with 15 bases left between them. CDR3 DNA: TGTGCCAGCACAAGCCCTTTAGGGAGCTACACCTTC. Its translation: CASTSPLGSYTF.

The J gene is TRBJ2-3, the V gene TRBV5-1; possibly TRBD2 for D (6 bases). Trimming took 0 bases from V and 4 from J, leaving 12 bases between them. Germline V gives CDR1 SGHRS, CDR2 YFSETQ. This CDR3 contains 15 residues. The CDR3 coding sequence is TGCGCCAGCAGCTTGGACGGGAGAGCAGCAGATACGCAGTATTTT. It codes for CASSLDGRAADTQYF. The entire variable domain, with the rest obtained from reference TRBV5-1 and TRBJ2-3, is as follows: KAGVTQTPRYLIKTRGQQVTLSCSPISGHRSVSWYQQTPGQGLQFLFEYFSETQRNKGNFPGRFSGRQFSNSRSEMNVSTLELGDSALYLCASSLDGRAADTQYFGPGTRLTVL.

In nucleotides, the CDR3 is TGTGCCTCCAGTGCGGGGGGAAACACCATATATTTT. It yields the protein CASSAGGNTIYF. The chain employs TRBV19 and TRBJ1-3; D not certain. Per the germline V gene, CDR1 is LNHDA and CDR2 is SQIVND (reference sequence). The CDR3 is 12 residues long. Trimming shortened V by 11 bases and J by 4 bases, and 12 bases separated the two germline ends.

The genes are TRBV28 and TRBJ2-1; 12 bases are a match to TRBD1. This CDR3 has 15 amino acids. Germline V gives CDR1 MDHEN, CDR2 SYDVKM. J gave up 7 bases and V 5 bases, and 6 bases lay outside the gene matches. The chain's CDR3 is CASSLLGQGANEQFF. The DNA of the CDR3 is TGTGCCAGCAGTCTCTTGGGACAGGGGGCAAATGAGCAGTTCTTC.

This chain joins TRBV24-1 and TRBJ2-2; D is unresolved. The CDR3 spans 15 residues. Trimming took off 0 bases at V and 3 bases at J, with 7 bases between the two ends. Looked up from germline, CDR1 is KGHDR and CDR2 is SFDVKD. The CDR3 protein is CATSDLAQDTGELFF. The CDR3 coding sequence is TGTGCCACCAGTGATTTGGCCCAGGACACCGGGGAGCTGTTTTTT.